This T cell receptor beta chain derives from a study of shared clonotypes between healthy human individuals. Points from the study as a whole: Four donors held roughly 5% of naive CD4 clonotypes in common. The four-donor shared clonotypes exceeded non-shared clonotypes in generation probability, with non-shared ones scoring lower. It was anticipated that sequencing depth would influence how many clonotypes donors shared. The diversity represented, both genetic and in exposure history, was limited by few donors.

TCRdb's copy holds only in-frame clones and misses some; the assay was immunoSEQ multiplex PCR. The table includes some 900,000 clones, less than 85% detected once. Concerning this clone itself: Antigen unknown.

Looked up from germline, CDR1 is SGHDT and CDR2 is YYEEEE. Trimming cost V 2 bases and J 6 bases; bases outside gene matches: 11. The CDR3 runs 16 residues. This TCR derives from a man aged 18 to 29 in good health. This sequence joins TRBV5-6 and TRBJ2-4; TRBD2 agrees at 7 bases. Sequenced sample: memory CD4+ T cells sorted from blood. As for subset: CD45RA-negative fraction. The chain's CDR3 is CASSLISRGGVNIQYF. CDR3 coding DNA: TGTGCCAGCAGCTTAATCTCGCGGGGAGGGGTAAACATTCAGTACTTC.